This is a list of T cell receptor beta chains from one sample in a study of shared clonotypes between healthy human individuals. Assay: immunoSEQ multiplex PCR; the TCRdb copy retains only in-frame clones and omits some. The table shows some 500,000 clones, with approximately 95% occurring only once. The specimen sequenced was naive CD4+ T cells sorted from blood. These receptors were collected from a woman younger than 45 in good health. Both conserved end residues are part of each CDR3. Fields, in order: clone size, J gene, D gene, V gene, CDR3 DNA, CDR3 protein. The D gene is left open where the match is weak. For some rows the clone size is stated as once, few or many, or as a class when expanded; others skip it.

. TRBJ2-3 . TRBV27 TGTGCCAGCAGCGAGGAGGCGTTAAATACGCAGTATTTT CASSEEALNTQYF
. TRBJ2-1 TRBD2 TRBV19 TGTGCCAGACAGGGACTAGCGGGAGTCGCTGAGCAGTTCTTC CARQGLAGVAEQFF
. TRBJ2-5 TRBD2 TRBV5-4 TGTGCCAGCAGCTTGGCCAGCGGGAGTTTGGAGACCCAGTACTTC CASSLASGSLETQYF
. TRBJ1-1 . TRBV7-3 TGTGCCAGCAGCTCCACATTGAACACTGAAGCTTTCTTT CASSSTLNTEAFF
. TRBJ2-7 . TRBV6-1 TGTGCCAGCAGTAACGGACATCGCTACGAGCAGTACTTC CASSNGHRYEQYF
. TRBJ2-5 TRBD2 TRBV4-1 TGCGCCAGCAGCCAAGGCTTTCGATCTAGCGGGAGGGCCCGGGAGACCCAGTACTTC CASSQGFRSSGRARETQYF
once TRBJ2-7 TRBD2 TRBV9 TGTGCCAGCAGCGTAGCGGGGGGAAACCCCTACGAGCAGTACTTC CASSVAGGNPYEQYF
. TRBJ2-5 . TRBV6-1 TGTGCCAGCCTTCTCCCCAGCGGGCAAGAGACCCAGTACTTC CASLLPSGQETQYF
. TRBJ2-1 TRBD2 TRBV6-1 TGTGCCAGCAAGGGACTAGCGGGAGGAGGTGAGCAGTTCTTC CASKGLAGGGEQFF
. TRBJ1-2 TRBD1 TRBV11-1 TGTGCCAGCAGCTTAGCCTCCGGGACAGGGGAAGGCTACACCTTC CASSLASGTGEGYTF
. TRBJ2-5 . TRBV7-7 TGTGCCAGCAGCTTATCGGGCCCGTTTATAGGAGAGACCCAGTACTTC CASSLSGPFIGETQYF
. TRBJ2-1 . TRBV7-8 TGTGCCAGCAGCTTAGTCCTAGCCGGCAATGAGCAGTTCTTC CASSLVLAGNEQFF
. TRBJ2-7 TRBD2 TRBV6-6 TGTGCCAGCAGAACGGGCGGGAGGTCCTCCTACGAGCAGTACTTC CASRTGGRSSYEQYF
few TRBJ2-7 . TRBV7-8 TGTGCCAGCAGCTTAGGGCGGGGGCTGTACTACGAGCAGTACTTC CASSLGRGLYYEQYF
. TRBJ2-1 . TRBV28 TGTGCCAGCAGTTCCCCGACTGGGAGCTCCTACAATGAGCAGTTCTTC CASSSPTGSSYNEQFF
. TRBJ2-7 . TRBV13 TGTGCCAGCAGCTTAGTGCGGGACTCCTACGAGCAGTACTTC CASSLVRDSYEQYF
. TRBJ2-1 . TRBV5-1 TGCGCCAGCAGCCTCGGGACGGCGGGTGGCGATGAGCAGTTCTTC CASSLGTAGGDEQFF
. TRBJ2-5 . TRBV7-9 TGTGCCAGCAGCCACTCTGAGACGGCGACCGAGACCCAGTACTTC CASSHSETATETQYF
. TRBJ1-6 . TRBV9 TGTGCCAGCAGAAGTAGGGACTCAGCCCTCCACTTT CASRSRDSALHF
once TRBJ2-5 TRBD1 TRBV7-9 TGTGCCAGCACCCTAATGGGACAGGGAATAGAGACCCAGTACTTC CASTLMGQGIETQYF
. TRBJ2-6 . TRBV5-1 TGCGCCAGCAGCTTGGTGGCATCTGGGGCCAACGTCCTGACTTTC CASSLVASGANVLTF
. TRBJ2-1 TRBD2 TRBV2 TGTGCCATCCTTAGCGGGCCTTACAATGAGCAGTTCTTC CAILSGPYNEQFF
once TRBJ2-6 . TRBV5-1 TGCGCCAGCAGCCAGAGGGGCGGGGGCGCCATATCTGGGGCCAACGTCCTGACTTTC CASSQRGGGAISGANVLTF
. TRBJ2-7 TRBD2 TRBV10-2 TGCGCCAGCATCTCGACTAGCAGTGAGCAGTACTTC CASISTSSEQYF